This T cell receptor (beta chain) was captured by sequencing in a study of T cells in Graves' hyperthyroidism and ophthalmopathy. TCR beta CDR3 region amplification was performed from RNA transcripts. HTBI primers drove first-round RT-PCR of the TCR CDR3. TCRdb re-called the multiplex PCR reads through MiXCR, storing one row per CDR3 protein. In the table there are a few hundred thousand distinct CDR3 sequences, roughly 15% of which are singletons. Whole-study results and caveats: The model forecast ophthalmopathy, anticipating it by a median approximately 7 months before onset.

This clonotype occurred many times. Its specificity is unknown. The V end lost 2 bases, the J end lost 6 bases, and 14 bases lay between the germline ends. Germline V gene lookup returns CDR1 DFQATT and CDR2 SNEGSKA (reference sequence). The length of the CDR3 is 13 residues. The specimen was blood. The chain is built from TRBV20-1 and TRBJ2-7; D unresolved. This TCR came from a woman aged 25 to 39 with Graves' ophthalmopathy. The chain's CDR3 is CSARPDSGSEQYF. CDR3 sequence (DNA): TGCAGTGCTAGACCTGATTCAGGCTCCGAGCAGTACTTC.